Listed below are T cell receptor beta chains from one sample, sequenced in a study of T-cell memory formation after mild COVID-19. Via MiXCR, TCRdb re-called the 5' RACE reads, giving one row per CDR3 protein. This table has about 130,000 distinct CDR3 sequences, about 5.9% appearing once. The source material was PBMCs or a T cell subset sorted from them (not recorded which). Receptor source: an adult woman who had mild COVID-19 (a few samples of this study predate the infection). Cell type and time point are not known. The CDR3 runs from the conserved cysteine through the conserved F or W. Fields, in order: J gene, V gene, D gene, clone size, CDR3 protein, CDR3 DNA. A D gene is named only where the DNA matches it firmly. Clone size is given for some rows only: seen once, a few or many times, or a class if the clone is expanded.

TRBJ2-1 TRBV5-4 TRBD1 few CASSRNDRGPIQFF TGTGCCAGCAGCCGTAATGACAGGGGGCCAATACAGTTCTTC
TRBJ2-1 TRBV15 TRBD2 . CATSRPYAGTSGRDNEQFF TGTGCCACCAGCAGACCATACGCCGGGACTAGCGGGAGGGACAATGAGCAGTTCTTC
TRBJ1-1 TRBV4-2 . few CASSRMNTEAFF TGTGCCAGCAGCCGAATGAACACTGAAGCTTTCTTT
TRBJ2-1 TRBV5-4 . . CATLPSRTNNEQFF TGTGCCACCCTCCCCTCCCGGACCAACAATGAGCAGTTCTTC
TRBJ1-1 TRBV5-1 . . CASSFQARHTEAFF TGCGCCAGCAGCTTCCAAGCCAGGCACACTGAAGCTTTCTTT
TRBJ2-2 TRBV7-3 . many CASSRTVGELFF TGTGCCAGCAGCCGGACAGTTGGGGAGCTGTTTTTT
TRBJ1-5 TRBV7-2 . few CASSPPGGNNQPQHF TGTGCCAGCAGCCCGCCCGGGGGGAACAATCAGCCCCAGCATTTT
TRBJ1-6 TRBV18 . . CASSPSGSSYNSPLHF TGTGCCAGCTCACCGTCAGGGAGCTCCTATAATTCACCCCTCCACTTT
TRBJ2-6 TRBV12-3/TRBV12-4 TRBD1 . CASSIGQAGPNVLTF TGTGCCAGCAGTATTGGACAGGCAGGGCCCAACGTCCTGACTTTC
TRBJ2-3 TRBV5-1 TRBD2 many CASSPDLSSGGFSTDTQYF TGCGCCAGCAGCCCCGACCTCAGCAGCGGGGGGTTTAGCACAGATACGCAGTATTTT
TRBJ2-5 TRBV6-5 . few CASSYSVRGSQETQYF TGTGCCAGCAGTTACTCGGTACGGGGATCCCAAGAGACCCAGTACTTC
TRBJ2-3 TRBV5-1 TRBD2 few CASSYRLTSRDTDTQYF TGCGCCAGCAGCTATAGGCTGACTAGCCGAGACACAGATACGCAGTATTTT
TRBJ2-7 TRBV7-2 . many CASSNYEQYF TGTGCCAGCAGCAACTACGAGCAGTACTTC
TRBJ2-3 TRBV4-1 TRBD2 . CASSQGWVGLTLTVDTQYF TGCGCCAGCAGCCAAGGTTGGGTGGGACTAACCTTAACAGTAGATACGCAGTATTTT
TRBJ1-1 TRBV5-5 . . CASSFSLTPGRDTEAFF TGTGCCAGCAGCTTTTCGCTGACTCCCGGAAGGGACACTGAAGCTTTCTTT
TRBJ1-2 TRBV27 TRBD1 . CASGASGQGKGYTF TGTGCCAGCGGGGCCTCGGGACAGGGGAAGGGCTACACCTTC